The TCR beta chain under discussion was sequenced for a study of vaccination effects on CD4 cells after COVID-19. Libraries were prepared by immunoSEQ multiplex PCR; TCRdb keeps only in-frame clonotypes and omits some of them. The data show approximately 45,000 clones, with roughly 72% seen just once and roughly 8.6% held by the top ten. Between days 9 and 10 of culture, CD4+ T cells were separated out. It was on days 3 and 7 that half the medium was replaced with IL-2 medium. With 3 bases removed from V and 3 bases from J, the gap between germline ends came to 8 bases. This CDR3 region has 13 residues. Per germline, CDR1 SGHTA and CDR2 FQGNSA. Concerning this clone itself: Its specificity is unknown.

The chain joins TRBV7-2 to TRBJ1-1; no definite D call. This TCR was recovered from a human donor who had a prior SARS-CoV-2 infection. The specimen was CD4+ T cells from PBMCs cultured without peptide, collected before COVID-19 vaccination. CDR3 loop: CASSFNQDTEAFF. The CDR3 nucleotides read TGTGCCAGCAGCTTTAACCAGGACACTGAAGCTTTCTTT.